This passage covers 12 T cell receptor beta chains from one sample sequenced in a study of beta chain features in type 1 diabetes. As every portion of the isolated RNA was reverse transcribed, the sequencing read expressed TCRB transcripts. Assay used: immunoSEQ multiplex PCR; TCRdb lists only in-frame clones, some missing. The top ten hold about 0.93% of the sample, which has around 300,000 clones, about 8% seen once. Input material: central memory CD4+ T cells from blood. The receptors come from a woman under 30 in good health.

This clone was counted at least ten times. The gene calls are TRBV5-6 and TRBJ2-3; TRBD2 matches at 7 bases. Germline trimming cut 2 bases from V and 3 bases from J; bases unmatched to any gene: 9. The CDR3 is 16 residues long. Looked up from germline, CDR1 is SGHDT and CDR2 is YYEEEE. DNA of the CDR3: TGTGCCAGCAGCTTCGAGGGGAGGGGAATTACAGATACGCAGTATTTT. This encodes CASSFEGRGITDTQYF.

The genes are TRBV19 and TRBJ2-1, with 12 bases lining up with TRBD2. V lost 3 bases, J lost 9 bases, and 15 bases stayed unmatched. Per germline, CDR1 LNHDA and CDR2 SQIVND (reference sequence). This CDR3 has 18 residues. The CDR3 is CASSIGLAGGPMSPEQFF. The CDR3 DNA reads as TGTGCCAGTAGTATTGGGCTAGCGGGAGGGCCAATGTCCCCTGAGCAGTTCTTC.

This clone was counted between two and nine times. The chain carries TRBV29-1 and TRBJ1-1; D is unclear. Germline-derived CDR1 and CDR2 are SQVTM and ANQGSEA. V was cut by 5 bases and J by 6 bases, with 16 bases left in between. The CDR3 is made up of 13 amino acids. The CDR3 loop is CSVKAGNIAEAFF. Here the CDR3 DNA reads TGCAGCGTTAAGGCAGGAAATATCGCTGAAGCTTTCTTT.

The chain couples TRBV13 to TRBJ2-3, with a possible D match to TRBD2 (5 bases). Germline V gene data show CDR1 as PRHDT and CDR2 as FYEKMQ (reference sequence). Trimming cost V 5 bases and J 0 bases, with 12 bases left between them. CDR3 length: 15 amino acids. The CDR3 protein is CASSPRGLSTDTQYF. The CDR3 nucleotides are TGTGCCAGCAGCCCCCGCGGACTTAGCACAGATACGCAGTATTTT.

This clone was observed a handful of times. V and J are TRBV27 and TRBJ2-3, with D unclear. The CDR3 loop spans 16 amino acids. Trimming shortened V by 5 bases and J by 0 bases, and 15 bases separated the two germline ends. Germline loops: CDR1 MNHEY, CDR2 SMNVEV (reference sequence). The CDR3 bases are TGTGCCAGCAGTACCCTTGTGGCGCTTAGCACAGATACGCAGTATTTT. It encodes CASSTLVALSTDTQYF.

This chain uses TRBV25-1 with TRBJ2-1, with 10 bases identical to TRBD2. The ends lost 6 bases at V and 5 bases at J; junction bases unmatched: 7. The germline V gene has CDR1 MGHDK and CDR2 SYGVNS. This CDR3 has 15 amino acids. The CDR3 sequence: CASSRLAGVNNEQFF. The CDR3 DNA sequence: TGTGCCAGCAGCCGCCTAGCGGGGGTCAACAATGAGCAGTTCTTC.

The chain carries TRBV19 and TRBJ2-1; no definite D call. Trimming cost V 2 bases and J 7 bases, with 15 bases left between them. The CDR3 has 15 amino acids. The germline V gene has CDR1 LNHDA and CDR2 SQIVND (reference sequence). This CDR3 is CASSISNQAGNEQFF. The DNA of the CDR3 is TGTGCCAGTAGTATAAGTAACCAGGCTGGGAATGAGCAGTTCTTC.

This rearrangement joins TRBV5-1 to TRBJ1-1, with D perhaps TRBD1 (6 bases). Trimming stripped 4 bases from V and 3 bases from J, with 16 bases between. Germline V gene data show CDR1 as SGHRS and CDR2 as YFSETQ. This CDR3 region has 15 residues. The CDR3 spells CASSQTGLGDTEAFF. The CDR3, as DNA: TGCGCCAGCAGCCAAACAGGGTTAGGAGACACTGAAGCTTTCTTT.

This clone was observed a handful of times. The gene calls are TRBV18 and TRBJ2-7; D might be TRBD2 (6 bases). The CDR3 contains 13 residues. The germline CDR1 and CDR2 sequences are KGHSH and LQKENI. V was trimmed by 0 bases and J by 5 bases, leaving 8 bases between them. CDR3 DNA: TGTGCCAGCTCACCACCAGCGGGTGACGAGCAGTACTTC. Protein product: CASSPPAGDEQYF.

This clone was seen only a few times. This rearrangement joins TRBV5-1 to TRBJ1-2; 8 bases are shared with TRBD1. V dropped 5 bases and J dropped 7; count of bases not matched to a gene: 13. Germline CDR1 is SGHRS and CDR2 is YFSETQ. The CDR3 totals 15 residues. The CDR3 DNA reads TGCGCCAGCAGGCTTGAAGACAGGGGCAACCGTGGCTACACCTTC. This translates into CASRLEDRGNRGYTF.

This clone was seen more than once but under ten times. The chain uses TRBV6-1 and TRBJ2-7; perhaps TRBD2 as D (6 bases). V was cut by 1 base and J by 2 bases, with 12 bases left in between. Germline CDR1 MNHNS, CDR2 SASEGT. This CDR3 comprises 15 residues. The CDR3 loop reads CASSEGGTGAYEQYF. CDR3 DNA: TGTGCCAGCAGTGAAGGTGGAACGGGGGCCTACGAGCAGTACTTC.

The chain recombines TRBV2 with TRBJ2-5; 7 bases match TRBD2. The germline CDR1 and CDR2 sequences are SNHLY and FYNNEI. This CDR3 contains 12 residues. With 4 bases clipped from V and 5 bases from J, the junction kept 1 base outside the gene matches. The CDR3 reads CASSVGRETQYF. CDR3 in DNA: TGTGCCAGCAGTGTCGGGAGGGAGACCCAGTACTTC.